This record concerns one T cell receptor beta chain sequence. Its antigen remains unknown. The data stem from a study of cytomegalovirus exposure and HLA in healthy donors. Looking at the study overall: In a later analysis, it was reported that the 110 or so validation repertoires had been produced on the same platform as the 500 to 850 repertoires belonging to the first cohort.

Whole-study results and caveats: Accounts indicate the classifier identified cytomegalovirus status with strong specificity and sensitivity.

This table comes from immunoSEQ multiplex PCR, and its TCRdb copy is limited to in-frame clones, with some not included. The sample yields 120,000 to 150,000 clones, approximately 91% seen once. V was clipped by 0 bases and J by 5 bases; unmatched bases: 6. CDR1 is MGHDK and CDR2 is SYGVNS in the germline V gene. CDR3 size: 17 residues. It was the roughly 110-subject validation cohort, separate from the approximately 690-subject first cohort, to which the donors belonged. This clonotype was sampled from a man in his late teens or twenties in good health and CMV-seronegative. The chain employs TRBV25-1 and TRBJ2-5, with 13 bases matching TRBD2. The sample comprised PBMCs. CDR3 nucleotide sequence: TGTGCCAGCAGTGAATACATGGGACTAGCGGGGTTGGAGACCCAGTACTTC. It specifies CASSEYMGLAGLETQYF.